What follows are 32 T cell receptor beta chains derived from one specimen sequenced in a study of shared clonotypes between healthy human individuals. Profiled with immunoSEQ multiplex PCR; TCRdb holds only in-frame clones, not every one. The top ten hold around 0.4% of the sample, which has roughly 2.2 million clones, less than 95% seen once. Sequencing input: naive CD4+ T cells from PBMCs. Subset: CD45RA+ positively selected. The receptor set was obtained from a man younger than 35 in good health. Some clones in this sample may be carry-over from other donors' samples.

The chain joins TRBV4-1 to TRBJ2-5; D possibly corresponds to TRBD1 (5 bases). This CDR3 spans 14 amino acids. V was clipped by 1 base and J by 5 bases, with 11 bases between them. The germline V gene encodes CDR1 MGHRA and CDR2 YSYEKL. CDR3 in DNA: TGCGCCAGCAGCCAAGGTAGGGGCGGTGAGACCCAGTACTTC. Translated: CASSQGRGGETQYF.

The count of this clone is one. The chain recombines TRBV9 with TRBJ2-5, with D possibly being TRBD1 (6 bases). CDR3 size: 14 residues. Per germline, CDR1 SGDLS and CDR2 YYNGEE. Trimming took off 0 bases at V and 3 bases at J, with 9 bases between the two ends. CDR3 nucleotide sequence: TGTGCCAGCAGCGTAGCTGGGGACAAAGAGACCCAGTACTTC. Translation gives CASSVAGDKETQYF.

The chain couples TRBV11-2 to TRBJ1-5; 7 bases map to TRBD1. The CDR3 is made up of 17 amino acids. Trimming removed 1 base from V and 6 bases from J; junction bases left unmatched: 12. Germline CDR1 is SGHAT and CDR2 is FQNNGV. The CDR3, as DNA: TGTGCCAGCAGCTTAGGAAGGGACAGCGGGGGCGGTCAGCCCCAGCATTTT. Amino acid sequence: CASSLGRDSGGGQPQHF. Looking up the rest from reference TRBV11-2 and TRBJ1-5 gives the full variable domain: EAGVAQSPRYKIIEKRQSVAFWCNPISGHATLYWYQQILGQGPKLLIQFQNNGVVDDSQLPKDRFSAERLKGVDSTLKIQPAKLEDSAVYLCASSLGRDSGGGQPQHFGDGTRLSIL.

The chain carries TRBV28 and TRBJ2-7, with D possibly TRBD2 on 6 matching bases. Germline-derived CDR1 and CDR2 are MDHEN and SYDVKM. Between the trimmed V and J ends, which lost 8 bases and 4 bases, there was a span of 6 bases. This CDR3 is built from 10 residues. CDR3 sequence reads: CASGRYEQYF. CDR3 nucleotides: TGTGCCAGCGGGAGGTACGAGCAGTACTTC.

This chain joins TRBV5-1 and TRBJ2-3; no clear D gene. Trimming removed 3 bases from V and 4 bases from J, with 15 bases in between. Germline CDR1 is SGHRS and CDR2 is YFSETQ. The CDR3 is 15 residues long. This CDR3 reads CASSSDPSAADTQYF. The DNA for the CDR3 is TGCGCCAGCAGCTCCGACCCCTCCGCCGCAGATACGCAGTATTTT.

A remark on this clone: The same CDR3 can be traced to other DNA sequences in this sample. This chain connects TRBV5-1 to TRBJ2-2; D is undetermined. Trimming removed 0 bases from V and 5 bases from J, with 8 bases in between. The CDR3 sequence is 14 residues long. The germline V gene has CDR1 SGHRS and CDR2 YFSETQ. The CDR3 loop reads CASSLVPDTGELFF. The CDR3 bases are TGCGCCAGCAGCTTGGTTCCAGATACCGGGGAGCTGTTTTTT.

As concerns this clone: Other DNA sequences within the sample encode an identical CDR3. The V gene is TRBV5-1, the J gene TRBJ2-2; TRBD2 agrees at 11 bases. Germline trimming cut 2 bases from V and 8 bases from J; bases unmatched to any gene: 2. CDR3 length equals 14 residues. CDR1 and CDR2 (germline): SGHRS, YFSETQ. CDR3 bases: TGCGCCAGCAGCTTACTAGCGGGAGCTGGGGAGCTGTTTTTT. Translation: CASSLLAGAGELFF.

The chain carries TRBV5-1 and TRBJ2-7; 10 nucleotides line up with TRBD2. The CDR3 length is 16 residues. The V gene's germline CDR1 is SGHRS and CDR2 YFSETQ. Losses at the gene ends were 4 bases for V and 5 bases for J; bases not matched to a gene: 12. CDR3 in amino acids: CASSPGLGLAGDEQYF. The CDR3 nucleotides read TGCGCCAGCAGCCCCGGTTTAGGGCTAGCGGGAGACGAGCAGTACTTC.

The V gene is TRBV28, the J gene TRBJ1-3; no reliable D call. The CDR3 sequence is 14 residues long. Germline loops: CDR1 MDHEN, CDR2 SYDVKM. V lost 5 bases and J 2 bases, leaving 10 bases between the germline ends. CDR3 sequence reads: CASSRPGAGNTIYF. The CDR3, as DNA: TGTGCCAGCAGTCGACCCGGGGCTGGAAACACCATATATTTT.

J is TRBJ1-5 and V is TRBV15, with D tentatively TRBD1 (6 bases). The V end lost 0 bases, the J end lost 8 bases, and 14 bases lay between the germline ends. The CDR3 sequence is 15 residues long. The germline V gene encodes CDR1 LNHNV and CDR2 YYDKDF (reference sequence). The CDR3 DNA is TGTGCCACCAGCAGAGAGGGCAGGGGAAAGGAGCCCCAGCATTTT. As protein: CATSREGRGKEPQHF.

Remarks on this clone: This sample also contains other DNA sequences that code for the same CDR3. For the CDR3, the DNA is TGTGCCAGCAGTACAGGGGTCCCCTACGAGCAGTACTTC. Protein: CASSTGVPYEQYF. V and J are TRBV28 and TRBJ2-7; 7 bases are shared with TRBD1. This CDR3 contains 13 residues. CDR1 and CDR2 (germline): MDHEN, SYDVKM. Trimming took 5 bases from V and 2 from J; bases not matched to a gene: 3.

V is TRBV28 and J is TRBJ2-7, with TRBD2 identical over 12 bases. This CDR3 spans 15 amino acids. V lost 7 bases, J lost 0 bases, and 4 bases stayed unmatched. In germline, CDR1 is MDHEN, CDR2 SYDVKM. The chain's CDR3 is CASIPGLAGSYEQYF. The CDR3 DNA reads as TGTGCCAGCATTCCGGGACTAGCGGGCTCCTACGAGCAGTACTTC.

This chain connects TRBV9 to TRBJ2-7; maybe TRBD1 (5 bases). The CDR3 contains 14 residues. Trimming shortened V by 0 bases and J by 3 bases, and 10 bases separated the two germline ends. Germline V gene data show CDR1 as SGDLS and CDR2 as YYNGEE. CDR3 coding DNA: TGTGCCAGCAGCGTAGACGGCAGGGACTACGAGCAGTACTTC. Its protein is CASSVDGRDYEQYF.

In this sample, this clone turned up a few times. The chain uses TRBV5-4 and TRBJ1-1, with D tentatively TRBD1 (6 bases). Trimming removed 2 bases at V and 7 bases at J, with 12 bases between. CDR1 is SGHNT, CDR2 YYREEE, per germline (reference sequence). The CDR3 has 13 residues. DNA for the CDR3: TGTGCCAGCAGCTTTACAGGGTCAAGTGAAGCTTTCTTT. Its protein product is CASSFTGSSEAFF.

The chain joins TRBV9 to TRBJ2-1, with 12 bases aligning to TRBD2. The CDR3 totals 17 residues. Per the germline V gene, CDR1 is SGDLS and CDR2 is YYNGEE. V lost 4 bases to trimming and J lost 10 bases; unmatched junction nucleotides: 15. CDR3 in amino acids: CASSLAPLTSGSGEQFF. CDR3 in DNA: TGTGCCAGCAGCCTTGCCCCCTTGACTAGCGGGAGTGGCGAGCAGTTCTTC.

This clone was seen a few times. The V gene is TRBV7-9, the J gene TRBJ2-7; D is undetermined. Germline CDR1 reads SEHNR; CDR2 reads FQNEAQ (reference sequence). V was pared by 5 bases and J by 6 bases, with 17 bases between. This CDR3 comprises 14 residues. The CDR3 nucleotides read TGTGCCAGCAGCCCAACCACCCAGTGGGGCGAGCAGTACTTC. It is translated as CASSPTTQWGEQYF.

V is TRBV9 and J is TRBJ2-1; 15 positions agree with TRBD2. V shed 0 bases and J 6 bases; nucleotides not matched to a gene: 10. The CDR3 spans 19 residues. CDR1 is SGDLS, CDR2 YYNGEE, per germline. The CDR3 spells CASSVGGTSGRPRGNEQFF. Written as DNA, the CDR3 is TGTGCCAGCAGCGTAGGTGGGACTAGCGGGAGGCCACGGGGCAATGAGCAGTTCTTC.

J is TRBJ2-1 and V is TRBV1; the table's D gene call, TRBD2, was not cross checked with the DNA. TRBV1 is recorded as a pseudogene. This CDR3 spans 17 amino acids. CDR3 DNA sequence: TGCACCAGCAGCCAAGATTCCAAGGACTACCTTTGGTATGAGCAGTTCTTC. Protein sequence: CTSSQDSKDYLWYEQFF.

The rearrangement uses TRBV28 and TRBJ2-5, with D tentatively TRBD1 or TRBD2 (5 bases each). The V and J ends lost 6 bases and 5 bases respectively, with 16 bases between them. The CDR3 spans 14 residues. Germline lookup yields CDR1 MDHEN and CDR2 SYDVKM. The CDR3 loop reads CASSPSDWGETQYF. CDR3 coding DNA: TGTGCCAGCAGCCCCTCGGATTGGGGGGAGACCCAGTACTTC.

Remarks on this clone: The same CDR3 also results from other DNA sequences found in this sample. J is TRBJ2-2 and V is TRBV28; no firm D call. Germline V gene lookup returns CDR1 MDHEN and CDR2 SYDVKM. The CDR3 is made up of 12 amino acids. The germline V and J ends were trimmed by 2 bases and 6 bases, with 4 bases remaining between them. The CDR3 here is CASSLRAGELFF. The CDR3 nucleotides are TGTGCCAGCAGTTTAAGGGCCGGGGAGCTGTTTTTT.

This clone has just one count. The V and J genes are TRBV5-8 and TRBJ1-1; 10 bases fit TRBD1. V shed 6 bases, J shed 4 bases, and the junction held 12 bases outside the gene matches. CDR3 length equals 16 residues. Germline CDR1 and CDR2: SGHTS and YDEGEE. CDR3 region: CASISSGTGEGTEAFF. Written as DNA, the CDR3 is TGTGCCAGCATAAGCTCCGGGACAGGGGAGGGCACTGAAGCTTTCTTT.

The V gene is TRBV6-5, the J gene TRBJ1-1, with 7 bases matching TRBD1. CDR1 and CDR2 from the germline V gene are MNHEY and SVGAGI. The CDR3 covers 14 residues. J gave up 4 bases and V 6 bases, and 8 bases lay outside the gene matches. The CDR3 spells CASRGTAWGTEAFF. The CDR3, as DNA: TGTGCCAGCAGGGGGACAGCCTGGGGCACTGAAGCTTTCTTT.

CDR3 in amino acids: CASSPRDTGYSNQPQHF. CDR3 sequence (DNA): TGTGCCAGTAGCCCTCGGGACACCGGTTATAGCAATCAGCCCCAGCATTTT. The chain combines TRBV19 with TRBJ1-5, with D possibly being TRBD1 (6 bases). Germline values: CDR1 LNHDA, CDR2 SQIVND (reference sequence). The CDR3 loop spans 17 amino acids. With 6 bases removed from V and 0 bases from J, the gap between germline ends came to 18 bases.

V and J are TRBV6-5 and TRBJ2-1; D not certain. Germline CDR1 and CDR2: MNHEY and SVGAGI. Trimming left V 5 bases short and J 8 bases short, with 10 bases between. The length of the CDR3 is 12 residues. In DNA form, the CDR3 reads TGTGCCAGCAGTCTCAACGGCGATGAGCAGTTCTTC. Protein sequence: CASSLNGDEQFF.

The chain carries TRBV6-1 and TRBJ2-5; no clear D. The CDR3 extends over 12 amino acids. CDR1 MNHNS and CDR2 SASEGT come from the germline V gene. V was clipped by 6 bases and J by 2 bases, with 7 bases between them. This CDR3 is CASSLIQETQYF. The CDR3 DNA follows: TGTGCCAGCAGCTTGATTCAAGAGACCCAGTACTTC.

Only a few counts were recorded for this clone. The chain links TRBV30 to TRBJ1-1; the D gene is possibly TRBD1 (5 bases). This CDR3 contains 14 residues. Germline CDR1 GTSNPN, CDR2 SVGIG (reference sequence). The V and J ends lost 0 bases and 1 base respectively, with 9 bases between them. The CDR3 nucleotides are TGTGCCTGGAGTGTATATGGGGGGAACACTGAAGCTTTCTTT. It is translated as CAWSVYGGNTEAFF.

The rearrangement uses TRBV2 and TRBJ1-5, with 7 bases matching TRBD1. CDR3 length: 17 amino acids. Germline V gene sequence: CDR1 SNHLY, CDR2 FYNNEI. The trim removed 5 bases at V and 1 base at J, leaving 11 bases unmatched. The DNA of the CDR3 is TGTGCCAGCAGTCTGTCGAGACAGGGAGCAAGCAATCAGCCCCAGCATTTT. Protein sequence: CASSLSRQGASNQPQHF.

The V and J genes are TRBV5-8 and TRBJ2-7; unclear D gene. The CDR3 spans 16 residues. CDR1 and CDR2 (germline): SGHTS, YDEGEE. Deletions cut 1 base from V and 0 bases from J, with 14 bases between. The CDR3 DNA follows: TGTGCCAGCAGCTTGAGGGTCGGAAAAGACTCCTACGAGCAGTACTTC. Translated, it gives CASSLRVGKDSYEQYF.

The CDR3 is CSVVGFSGGYNEQFF. CDR3 DNA sequence: TGCAGCGTTGTTGGGTTTAGCGGGGGTTACAATGAGCAGTTCTTC. The chain combines TRBV29-1 with TRBJ2-1; TRBD2 agrees at 9 bases. The CDR3 contains 15 residues. Looked up from germline, CDR1 is SQVTM and CDR2 is ANQGSEA. The ends lost 4 bases at V and 4 bases at J; junction bases unmatched: 8.

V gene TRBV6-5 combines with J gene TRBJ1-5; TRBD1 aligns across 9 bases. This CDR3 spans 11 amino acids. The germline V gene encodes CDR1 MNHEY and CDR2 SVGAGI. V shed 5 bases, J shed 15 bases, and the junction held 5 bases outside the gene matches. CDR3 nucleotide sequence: TGTGCCAGCAGTCTCGGGACAGGGTGGCATTTT. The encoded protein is CASSLGTGWHF.

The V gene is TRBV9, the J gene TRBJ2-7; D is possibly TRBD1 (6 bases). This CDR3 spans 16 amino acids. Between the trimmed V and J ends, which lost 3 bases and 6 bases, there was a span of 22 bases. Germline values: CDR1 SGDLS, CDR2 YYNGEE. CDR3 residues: CASSGVGSLGAGEQYF. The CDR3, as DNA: TGTGCCAGCAGCGGCGTAGGCTCGCTGGGGGCGGGCGAGCAGTACTTC. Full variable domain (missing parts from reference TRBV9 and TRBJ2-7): DSGVTQTPKHLITATGQRVTLRCSPRSGDLSVYWYQQSLDQGLQFLIQYYNGEERAKGNILERFSAQQFPDLHSELNLSSLELGDSALYFCASSGVGSLGAGEQYFGPGTRLTVT.

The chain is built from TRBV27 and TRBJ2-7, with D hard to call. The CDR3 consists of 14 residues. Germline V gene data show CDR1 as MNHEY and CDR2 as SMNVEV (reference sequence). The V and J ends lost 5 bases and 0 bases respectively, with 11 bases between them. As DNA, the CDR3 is TGTGCCAGCAGTCTGAACATAGTCTCCTACGAGCAGTACTTC. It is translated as CASSLNIVSYEQYF.